The subject of this entry is one T cell receptor beta chain. Antigen specificity is unknown. The sample originates from a study of post-analysis software for immune sequencing data. Built from TCR beta cDNA, the libraries had unique molecular identifiers in them. TCRdb itself ran the PCR reads through MiXCR, one entry per CDR3 protein. Altogether hundreds of thousands of distinct CDR3 sequences are present, 55% to 60% being singletons, with the ten largest covering about 10%. Germline V gene sequence: CDR1 DFQATT, CDR2 SNEGSKA (reference sequence). This CDR3 has 12 amino acids. V was cut by 5 bases and J by 15 bases, with 20 bases left in between. General study results and limits: Diversity measured as normalized Chao1 was significantly lower in multiple sclerosis patients than in controls. TRBV segments more frequent in patients than in controls numbered five and included TRBV5-6, TRBV5-1 and TRBV20-1.

Sequenced: blood. The chain employs TRBV20-1 and TRBJ2-1; TRBD1 might be the D (6 bases). The source is a girl aged 2 to 9 with multiple sclerosis. In nucleotides, the CDR3 is TGCAGTGCTTCCCTTGTGGGGGCCGGTCCGTTCTTC. Amino acid sequence: CSASLVGAGPFF.